This TCR beta chain was found in a study of T cell responses to AZD1222 COVID-19 vaccine. Overall study results and limits: Increased Spike-specific TCR breadth and depth were observed after two AZD1222 doses. Donors, mostly white British, included more females; clonal diversity was possibly underestimated. Repertoires in all cases were sampled only once the peak T cell response had passed. Just a handful of people given AZD1222 tested seropositive at baseline.

With regard to this clone: Its antigen is unidentified.

The method was immunoSEQ multiplex PCR; TCRdb's version includes in-frame clones alone and lacks a portion of them. The data hold roughly 120,000 clones, with approximately 92% observed a single time. From germline, CDR1 is SNHLY and CDR2 FYNNEI. Trimming took off 6 bases at V and 7 bases at J, with 12 bases between the two ends. The CDR3 is 12 amino acids. This chain uses TRBV2 with TRBJ1-1; TRBD1 might be the D (5 bases). Source: peripheral blood, taken 28 days after the second AZD1222 dose. This TCR was sampled from an adult who received the AZD1222 COVID-19 vaccine. This CDR3 reads CASRQQEFEAFF. In nucleotides, the CDR3 is TGTGCCAGCAGGCAACAGGAGTTTGAAGCTTTCTTT.